Below are 14 T cell receptor beta chains sequenced from a single sample in a study of T cell clones after liver transplantation. The method was immunoSEQ multiplex PCR; TCRdb's version includes in-frame clones alone and lacks a portion of them. In the table there are 70,000 or so clones, roughly 90% of which are singletons. The input for sequencing was CD4+ T cells from blood, taken before liver transplant. These receptors came from a human donor who received a liver transplant.

The chain combines TRBV18 with TRBJ2-1; 9 bases agree with TRBD1. V shed 4 bases, J shed 9 bases, and the junction held 10 bases outside the gene matches. The CDR3 loop spans 15 amino acids. The V gene's germline CDR1 is KGHSH and CDR2 LQKENI. The chain's CDR3 is CASSLFRDRESEQFF. The DNA for the CDR3 is TGTGCCAGCTCACTGTTCCGGGACAGGGAGAGTGAGCAGTTCTTC.

This clone showed up just once. The CDR3 coding sequence is TGTGCCATCAGTGAAGACAGGGGGCGAGAAACTGAAGCTTTCTTT. Translating gives CAISEDRGRETEAFF. This chain joins TRBV10-3 and TRBJ1-1; the match to TRBD1 covers 10 bases. V was clipped by 3 bases and J by 5 bases; unmatched bases: 6. This CDR3 contains 15 residues. Germline assignment: CDR1 ENHRY and CDR2 SYGVKD.

This chain links TRBV5-1 with TRBJ2-6; a weak D match, TRBD2 (6 bases). The germline CDR1 and CDR2 sequences are SGHRS and YFSETQ. This CDR3 is built from 16 residues. Deletions cut 4 bases from V and 4 bases from J, with 15 bases between. The CDR3 bases are TGCGCCAGCAGCATTGGATGGGGGGACGGGGCCAACGTCCTGACTTTC. Amino acid sequence: CASSIGWGDGANVLTF.

This rearrangement joins TRBV5-1 to TRBJ2-1; tentative D call: TRBD2 (5 bases). Between the trimmed V and J ends, which lost 6 bases and 4 bases, there was a span of 11 bases. The V gene's germline CDR1 is SGHRS and CDR2 YFSETQ. The length of the CDR3 is 13 residues. CDR3 nucleotide sequence: TGCGCCAGCACCGGACTTGTTTACAATGAGCAGTTCTTC. Amino acids: CASTGLVYNEQFF.

The chain uses TRBV10-3 and TRBJ1-3, with D unresolved. The CDR3 spans 16 residues. The germline V gene has CDR1 ENHRY and CDR2 SYGVKD. Trimming stripped 2 bases from V and 0 bases from J, with 11 bases between. In DNA form, the CDR3 reads TGTGCCATCAGTGAGGCACTGCCGGCCTCTGGAAACACCATATATTTT. Translating it yields CAISEALPASGNTIYF.

This clone has just one count. The chain employs TRBV11-3 and TRBJ2-2; tentatively, D is TRBD2 (6 bases). V was trimmed by 0 bases and J by 0 bases, leaving 8 bases between them. Germline loops: CDR1 SGHNT, CDR2 YENEEA. The CDR3 loop spans 16 amino acids. The CDR3 sequence is CASSLEGTANTGELFF. CDR3 coding DNA: TGTGCCAGCAGCTTAGAGGGGACTGCGAACACCGGGGAGCTGTTTTTT.

The rearrangement uses TRBV5-1 and TRBJ2-5, with D possibly TRBD2 on 5 matching bases. V was cut by 7 bases and J by 2 bases, with 12 bases left in between. CDR1 SGHRS and CDR2 YFSETQ come from the germline V gene. There are 13 residues in the CDR3. The CDR3: CASGTGSQETQYF. The CDR3 DNA is TGCGCCAGCGGCACGGGGTCTCAAGAGACCCAGTACTTC.

The chain links TRBV5-6 to TRBJ2-3; possibly TRBD2 for D (6 bases). This CDR3 spans 14 amino acids. Trimming shortened V by 4 bases and J by 4 bases, and 13 bases separated the two germline ends. CDR1 is SGHDT, CDR2 YYEEEE, per germline. CDR3: CASSPEPGADTQYF. The CDR3 DNA reads as TGTGCCAGCAGCCCTGAGCCGGGGGCAGATACGCAGTATTTT. Based on the CDR3 plus reference TRBV5-6 and TRBJ2-3, the full variable domain is DAGVTQSPTHLIKTRGQQVTLRCSPKSGHDTVSWYQQALGQGPQFIFQYYEEEERQRGNFPDRFSGHQFPNYSSELNVNALLLGDSALYLCASSPEPGADTQYFGPGTRLTVL.

V gene TRBV10-3 combines with J gene TRBJ2-3; D not resolved. The CDR3 length is 12 residues. Germline V gene data show CDR1 as ENHRY and CDR2 as SYGVKD. V lost 2 bases and J 6 bases, leaving 6 bases between the germline ends. Here the CDR3 reads CAISERSDTQYF. The CDR3 nucleotides are TGTGCCATCAGTGAGCGGTCGGATACGCAGTATTTT.

This chain joins TRBV28 and TRBJ2-7, with 7 bases that match TRBD2. CDR3 size: 14 residues. The V gene end was trimmed by 5 bases and the J gene end by 1 base; junction bases not matched to a gene: 5. CDR1 is MDHEN, CDR2 SYDVKM, per germline. CDR3 DNA sequence: TGTGCCAGCAGTGGCGGGAGATGGTCCTACGAGCAGTACTTC. This translates into CASSGGRWSYEQYF.

The chain employs TRBV7-2 and TRBJ1-2, with D possibly matching TRBD1 (5 bases). V lost 0 bases and J lost 8, with 10 bases in between. There are 13 residues in the CDR3. CDR1 is SGHTA, CDR2 FQGNSA, per germline. Here the CDR3 reads CASSLAGEGGYTF. CDR3 nucleotide sequence: TGTGCCAGCAGCTTAGCAGGGGAAGGGGGCTACACCTTC.

The chain carries TRBV29-1 and TRBJ2-2; 10 bases line up with TRBD2. CDR1 is SQVTM, CDR2 ANQGSEA, per germline. CDR3 length: 15 residues. Trimming cost V 4 bases and J 1 base; bases outside gene matches: 3. The CDR3 loop is CSVARTSGNTGELFF. The CDR3 nucleotides read TGCAGCGTTGCCCGGACTAGCGGGAACACCGGGGAGCTGTTTTTT.

The chain has TRBV2 and TRBJ2-6, with D hard to call. CDR1 and CDR2 from the germline V gene are SNHLY and FYNNEI. Trimming stripped 5 bases from V and 0 bases from J, with 8 bases between. CDR3 length equals 15 residues. CDR3 sequence (DNA): TGTGCCAGCAGTACTCCCAGCTCTGGGGCCAACGTCCTGACTTTC. Its translation is CASSTPSSGANVLTF.

This clone occurred once. The chain links TRBV2 to TRBJ2-3; tentatively, D is TRBD1 or TRBD2 (5 bases each). The CDR3 has 14 residues. V was clipped by 10 bases and J by 0 bases, with 14 bases between them. Germline assignment: CDR1 SNHLY and CDR2 FYNNEI. This chain's CDR3 is CATTGTVSTDTQYF. The CDR3 nucleotides read TGTGCCACGACCGGGACGGTGAGCACAGATACGCAGTATTTT. The full variable domain, its missing parts supplied by reference TRBV2 and TRBJ2-3, is EPEVTQTPSHQVTQMGQEVILRCVPISNHLYFYWYRQILGQKVEFLVSFYNNEISEKSEIFDDQFSVERPDGSNFTLKIRSTKLEDSAMYFCATTGTVSTDTQYFGPGTRLTVL.